A selection of T cell receptor beta chains follows, all from one sample in a study of OX40 agonist ivuxolimab in advanced cancers. Sequencing was performed with immunoSEQ multiplex PCR; in TCRdb, only in-frame clones are kept and a portion is missing. The sample consists of roughly 87,000 clones, roughly 90% of them appearing once. The source was CD4+ or CD8+ T cells sorted from blood, collected in a trial of the OX40 agonist ivuxolimab. These receptors were obtained from an adult with an advanced solid tumor such as melanoma, head and neck, liver or kidney cancer. Each CDR3 is given with its conserved first and last residue. A D gene is named only where the DNA matches it firmly. Part of the rows lack a size; the others show once, few, many or a class for expanded clones.

clone_size j_call cdr3_length d_call v_call cdr3_nt cdr3_aa
. TRBJ2-7 16 TRBD1 TRBV6-5 TGTGCCAGCAGTTACGGTGGGGGACAGATCCTCTACGAGCAGTACTTC CASSYGGGQILYEQYF
. TRBJ1-2 17 . TRBV7-9 TGTGCCAGCAGCTTAGCCTCCGGCGGGGTGCCGGGCTATGGCTACACCTTC CASSLASGGVPGYGYTF
. TRBJ1-5 17 TRBD1 TRBV7-9 TGTGCCAGCAGCTCGGGACAGGGGAGTGGCGGCAATCAGCCCCAGCATTTT CASSSGQGSGGNQPQHF
. TRBJ1-6 16 TRBD1 TRBV30 TGTGCCTGGGGGATTGACAGGGGGAATCTGAGGTCACCCCTCCACTTT CAWGIDRGNLRSPLHF
. TRBJ1-5 14 . TRBV5-4 TGTGCCAGCAGCTTGGAGGGTAGCAATCAGCCCCAGCATTTT CASSLEGSNQPQHF
. TRBJ2-2 15 . TRBV5-6 TGTGCCAGCAGCCTGGGGGCCATTATTCCCGGGGAGCTGTTTTTT CASSLGAIIPGELFF
. TRBJ2-1 13 . TRBV5-1 TGCGCCAGCAGCTTGGCGCTGAGCGATGAGCAGTTCTTC CASSLALSDEQFF
. TRBJ2-7 14 TRBD1 TRBV5-1 TGCGCCAGCAGCCGGGACAGCAGCTCCTACGAGCAGTACTTC CASSRDSSSYEQYF
. TRBJ2-7 12 . TRBV27 TGTGCCAGCAGTTTCTCGGGATACGAGCAGTACTTC CASSFSGYEQYF
. TRBJ1-1 14 TRBD1 TRBV28 TGTGCCAGCAGTTTATCAGGGGGCGGCACTGAAGCTTTCTTT CASSLSGGGTEAFF
. TRBJ2-5 13 TRBD1 TRBV10-2 TGCGCCAGCGGCCGGGACAGGGAAGAGACCCAGTACTTC CASGRDREETQYF
. TRBJ2-3 14 . TRBV5-4 TGTGCCAGCAGCCCCGGCGACATAAGGGATACGCAGTATTTT CASSPGDIRDTQYF
. TRBJ2-3 15 . TRBV4-3 TGCGCCAGCAGCCAAGGCTTTCAGGGACCAGATACGCAGTATTTT CASSQGFQGPDTQYF
once TRBJ2-7 15 TRBD1 TRBV19 TGTGCCAGTAGTCGAGACAGGGGAAGCTCCTACGAGCAGTACTTC CASSRDRGSSYEQYF
. TRBJ2-1 17 TRBD2 TRBV7-9 TGTGCCAGCAGCCCTTCTAGCGGGAGGCCTTCCTACAATGAGCAGTTCTTC CASSPSSGRPSYNEQFF
. TRBJ2-3 16 . TRBV18 TGTGCCAGCTCACCACTACAGGGGACTAGCACAGATACGCAGTATTTT CASSPLQGTSTDTQYF
. TRBJ2-2 15 . TRBV18 TGTGCCAGCTCACCAACGGGGGTCGGGACCGGGGAGCTGTTTTTT CASSPTGVGTGELFF
. TRBJ2-3 14 . TRBV5-4 TGTGCCAGCAGCCTCCGTCTTACAACAGATACGCAGTATTTT CASSLRLTTDTQYF
. TRBJ1-2 14 TRBD1 TRBV28 TGTGCCAGCAGACGCAGAACAGGGGGTATTGGCTACACCTTC CASRRRTGGIGYTF
. TRBJ2-1 13 . TRBV6-4 TGTGCCAGCAGTGACGAAAGGGGCGATGAGCAGTTCTTC CASSDERGDEQFF
. TRBJ1-3 13 . TRBV30 TGTGCCTGGGCCAGCAGGACTGGAAACACCATATATTTT CAWASRTGNTIYF
. TRBJ2-7 15 . TRBV15 TGTGCCACCAGCAGAGAGGGGGCCGTAATGTACGAGCAGTACTTC CATSREGAVMYEQYF
. TRBJ2-5 15 . TRBV7-9 TGTGCCAGCAGCCTGACAGAGACGTACCAAGAGACCCAGTACTTC CASSLTETYQETQYF